This T cell receptor (beta chain) was identified in a study of beta chain features in type 1 diabetes. J lost 1 base, V lost 6 bases, and 7 bases had no gene match. The CDR3 runs 16 residues. CDR1 LNHDA and CDR2 SQIVND come from the germline V gene (reference sequence). Details on this clone: What it binds is unknown.

Study-level results: People with Type 1 diabetes carried modestly yet significantly shorter TCRB CDR3s in all four CD4+ subsets.

The investigators reverse transcribed all of the isolated RNA, so they sequenced expressed TCRB transcripts. Profiling relied on immunoSEQ multiplex PCR, and the TCRdb table lists in-frame clones only, not all of them. The sample yields hundreds of thousands of clones, about an eighth seen once. Every participating donor gave one draw, a heparinised blood sample averaging around 100 mL. The rearrangement uses TRBV19 and TRBJ2-5, with 11 bases aligning to TRBD2. The clonotype originates from a young man with type 1 diabetes. Material: naive CD4+ T cells from blood. The CDR3 sequence: CASREFGTSGQETQYF. CDR3 in DNA: TGTGCCAGTAGGGAATTCGGGACTAGCGGCCAAGAGACCCAGTACTTC.